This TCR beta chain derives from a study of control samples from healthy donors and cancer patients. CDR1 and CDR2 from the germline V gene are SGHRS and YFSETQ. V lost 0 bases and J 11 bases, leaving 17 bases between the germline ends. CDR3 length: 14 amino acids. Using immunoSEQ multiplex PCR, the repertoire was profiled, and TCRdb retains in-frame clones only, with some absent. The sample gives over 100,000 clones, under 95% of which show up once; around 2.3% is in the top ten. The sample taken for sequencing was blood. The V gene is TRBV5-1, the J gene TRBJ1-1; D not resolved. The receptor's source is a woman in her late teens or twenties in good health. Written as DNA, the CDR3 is TGCGCCAGCAGCTTGGCGGGAGCCCCGATGCGGGCTTTCTTT. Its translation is CASSLAGAPMRAFF.